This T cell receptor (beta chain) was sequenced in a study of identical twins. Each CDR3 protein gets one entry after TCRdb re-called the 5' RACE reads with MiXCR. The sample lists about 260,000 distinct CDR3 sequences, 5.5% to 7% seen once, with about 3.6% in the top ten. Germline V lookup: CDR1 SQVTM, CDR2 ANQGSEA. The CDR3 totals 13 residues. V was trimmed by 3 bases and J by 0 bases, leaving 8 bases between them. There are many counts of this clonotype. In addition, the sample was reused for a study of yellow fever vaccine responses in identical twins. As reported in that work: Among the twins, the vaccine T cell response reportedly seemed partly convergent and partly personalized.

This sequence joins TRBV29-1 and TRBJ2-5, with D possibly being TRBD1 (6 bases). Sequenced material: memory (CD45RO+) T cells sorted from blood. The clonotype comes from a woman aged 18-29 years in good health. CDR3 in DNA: TGCAGCGTTGATGGACAGAACCAAGAGACCCAGTACTTC. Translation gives CSVDGQNQETQYF.